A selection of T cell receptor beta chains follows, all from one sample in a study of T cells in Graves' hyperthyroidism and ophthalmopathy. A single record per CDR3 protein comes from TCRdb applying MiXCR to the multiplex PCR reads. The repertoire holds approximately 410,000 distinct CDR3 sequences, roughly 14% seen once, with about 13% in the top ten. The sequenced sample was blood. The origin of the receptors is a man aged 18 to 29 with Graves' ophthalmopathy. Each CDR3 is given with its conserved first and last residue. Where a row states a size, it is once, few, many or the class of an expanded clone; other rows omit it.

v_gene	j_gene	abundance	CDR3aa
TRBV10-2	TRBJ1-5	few	CASSPTIQGANQPQHF
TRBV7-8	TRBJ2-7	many	CASSPTPLGQGYYEQYF
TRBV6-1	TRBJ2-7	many	CASSGAVPYEQYF
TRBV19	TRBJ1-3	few	CASRQTGGNTIYF
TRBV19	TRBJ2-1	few	CASRSSGNSYNEQFF
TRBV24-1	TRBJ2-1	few	CATSGFNEQFF
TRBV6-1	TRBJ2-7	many	CASSFLAGTGGWYEQYF
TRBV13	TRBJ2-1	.	CASSSLGDGTPYNEQFF
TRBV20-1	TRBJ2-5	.	CSARGRQGAQETQYF
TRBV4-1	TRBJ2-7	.	CASSRTGLVSYEQYF
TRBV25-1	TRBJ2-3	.	CASSENRVRTDTQYF
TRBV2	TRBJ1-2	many	CASSELDRYTF
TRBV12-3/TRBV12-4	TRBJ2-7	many	CASSPLGGAPYEQYF
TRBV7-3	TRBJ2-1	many	CASSLRAGEVNEQFF
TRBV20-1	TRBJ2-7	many	CSARGTGPVTYEQYF
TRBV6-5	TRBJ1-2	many	CASSSSRTVYGYTF
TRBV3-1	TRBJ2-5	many	CASSVGLSQETQYF
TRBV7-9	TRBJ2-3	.	CASSLAPEGTQYF
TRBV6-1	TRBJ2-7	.	CASSEVLGRTPVSYEQYF
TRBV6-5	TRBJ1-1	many	CASSYGPQPRTEAFF
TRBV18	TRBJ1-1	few	CASSPGDQGTEAFF
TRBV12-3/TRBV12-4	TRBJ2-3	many	CASRTTSTDTQYF
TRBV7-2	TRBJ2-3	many	CASSVREVDTQYF
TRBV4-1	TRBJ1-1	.	CASSQAGGVNTEAFF
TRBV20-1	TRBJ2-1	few	CSARATRGTSGSGEQFF